The clone carrying this T cell receptor beta chain was recorded once. The data were taken from a study of shared T cell receptors in the human thymus. TCRdb's table, derived via immunoSEQ multiplex PCR, lists solely in-frame clones and lacks some. This repertoire shows about 730,000 clones, 70% to 90% found once; its top ten account for over 0.008%. The CDR3 runs 19 residues. Germline V gene sequence: CDR1 SGHRS, CDR2 YFSETQ. With 0 bases removed from V and 6 bases from J, the gap between germline ends came to 27 bases. Separately, the same data were catalogued under a study of human thymus T cells. This second report adds: Biased V and J segment usage appeared in thymus and peripheral blood. As related research reported, thymic repertoires overlapped highly among unrelated individuals.

Sequenced material: thymocytes. The clonotype originates from a girl under three years old with a congenital heart defect. The chain recombines TRBV5-1 with TRBJ1-2; D is uncertain. This CDR3 reads CASSLEAGNRGSLPNGYTF. In nucleotides, the CDR3 is TGCGCCAGCAGCTTGGAAGCCGGGAACCGAGGGTCCCTCCCCAATGGCTACACCTTC. Based on the CDR3 plus reference TRBV5-1 and TRBJ1-2, the full variable domain is KAGVTQTPRYLIKTRGQQVTLSCSPISGHRSVSWYQQTPGQGLQFLFEYFSETQRNKGNFPGRFSGRQFSNSRSEMNVSTLELGDSALYLCASSLEAGNRGSLPNGYTFGSGTRLTVV.